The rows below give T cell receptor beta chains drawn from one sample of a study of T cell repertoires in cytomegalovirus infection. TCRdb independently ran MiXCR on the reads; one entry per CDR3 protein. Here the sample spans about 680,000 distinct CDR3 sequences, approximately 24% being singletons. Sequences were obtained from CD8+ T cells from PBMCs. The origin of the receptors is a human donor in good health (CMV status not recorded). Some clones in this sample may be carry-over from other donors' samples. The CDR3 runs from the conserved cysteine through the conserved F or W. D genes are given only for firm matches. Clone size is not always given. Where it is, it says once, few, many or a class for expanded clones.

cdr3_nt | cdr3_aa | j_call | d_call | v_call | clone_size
TGTGCCAGCAGCCACCGGGACAGGGGGCCAGATACGCAGTATTTT | CASSHRDRGPDTQYF | TRBJ2-3 | TRBD1 | TRBV7-9 | many
TGTGCCAGCAGCTTGGCCGGGACAGAGAGCGGCACAGATACGCAGTATTTT | CASSLAGTESGTDTQYF | TRBJ2-3 | TRBD1 | TRBV5-4 | few
TGTGCCAGCAGCCGTTTCGGGGGGACAGACCAAGAGACCCAGTACTTC | CASSRFGGTDQETQYF | TRBJ2-5 | - | TRBV7-2 | many
TGTGCCAGCAGCTTAGAAACCCAAACGGCCCCCCAGCATTTT | CASSLETQTAPQHF | TRBJ1-5 | - | TRBV7-9 | many
TGTGCCAGCAGTTACTCGAACGGGGGTCCCCTCTACAATGAGCAGTTCTTC | CASSYSNGGPLYNEQFF | TRBJ2-1 | - | TRBV6-6 | few
TGTGCCAGTAGTATAGAACAGGGCCGTAGGAATGAGCAGTTCTTC | CASSIEQGRRNEQFF | TRBJ2-1 | - | TRBV19 | -
TGTGCCAGCACGCCCAGACTAGCGGGGATAAAATGGACCGGGGAGCTGTTTTTT | CASTPRLAGIKWTGELFF | TRBJ2-2 | TRBD2 | TRBV7-6 | -
TGCAGTGCTAGAGATCATCTGGGATTGAACACTGAAGCTTTCTTT | CSARDHLGLNTEAFF | TRBJ1-1 | - | TRBV20-1 | few
TGTGTCAGCAGCCCTTACTCCTACGAAGAGACCCAGTACTTC | CVSSPYSYEETQYF | TRBJ2-5 | - | TRBV7-9 | -
TGTGCCAGCAGTTACAGGGATTCATGTGGCTACACCTTC | CASSYRDSCGYTF | TRBJ1-2 | - | TRBV12-3/TRBV12-4 | -
TGTGCCAGCAGTCAGACAGGGCCCACTGAAGCTTTCTTT | CASSQTGPTEAFF | TRBJ1-1 | TRBD1 | TRBV6-2/TRBV6-3 | -
TGTGCCTGGGGGGGGACCACCACCTTC | CAWGGTTTF | TRBJ1-2 | - | TRBV7-9 | few
TGTGCCAGCAGCTTAGACCGGAGGACAGGTGGGGACACTGAAGCTTTCTTT | CASSLDRRTGGDTEAFF | TRBJ1-1 | TRBD1 | TRBV7-6 | many
TGTGCCAGCAGCAATTCGGGACTAGCGGGGGGGTCCACCCTAGATGAGCAGTTCTTC | CASSNSGLAGGSTLDEQFF | TRBJ2-1 | TRBD2 | TRBV7-9 | -
TGTGCCAGCAGCTCGACACCTCCGACAGGGTGGAACGAGCAGTACTTC | CASSSTPPTGWNEQYF | TRBJ2-7 | TRBD1 | TRBV12-3/TRBV12-4 | many
TGTGCCAGCAGTTCCCGACGGAAGCAAGAGACCCAGTACTTC | CASSSRRKQETQYF | TRBJ2-5 | - | TRBV28 | -
TGTGCCAGCAGCTTGGCAAGCGGGGGTCGAATCGGCACAGATACGCAGTATTTT | CASSLASGGRIGTDTQYF | TRBJ2-3 | TRBD2 | TRBV5-6 | -
TGTGCCAGCACCTTGGGGGGGCGGAAGTCAGATACGCAGTATTTT | CASTLGGRKSDTQYF | TRBJ2-3 | - | TRBV5-7 | few
TGCAGCGTTGAAGATTTGAGGGTAGTAGGCACTGAAGCTTTCTTT | CSVEDLRVVGTEAFF | TRBJ1-1 | - | TRBV29-1 | -
TGTGCCAGCAGTTATGGTGGGGGGCTACACAATGAGCAGTTCTTC | CASSYGGGLHNEQFF | TRBJ2-1 | - | TRBV6-5 | -
TGTGCCAGCAGCTCACTAGGCAGGGGAGAAAACTATGGCTACACCTTC | CASSSLGRGENYGYTF | TRBJ1-2 | - | TRBV7-9 | few
TGTGCCAGCAGCTTTACCTCGAACACCATATATTTT | CASSFTSNTIYF | TRBJ1-3 | - | TRBV7-2 | many
TGTGCCACCTCGGGACTCCAGATGGAGCAGTACTTC | CATSGLQMEQYF | TRBJ2-7 | - | TRBV19 | few
TGTGCCAGCAGCTTAGCCCAGGGGGTTTTCAACACCGGGGAGCTGTTTTTT | CASSLAQGVFNTGELFF | TRBJ2-2 | TRBD1 | TRBV7-2 | many
TGTGCCAGCAGCCAAGGCGGGAGTACCACAGATACGCAGTATTTT | CASSQGGSTTDTQYF | TRBJ2-3 | TRBD2 | TRBV14 | few
TGTGCCAGCAGTGAATTCGCAGGGGGAGGGGGCCTGAACACTGAAGCTTTCTTT | CASSEFAGGGGLNTEAFF | TRBJ1-1 | TRBD1 | TRBV25-1 | -
TGTGCCAGCAGCTTAAAGGCCGGACAGTTCTCTGGGGCCAACGTCCTGACTTTC | CASSLKAGQFSGANVLTF | TRBJ2-6 | - | TRBV7-6 | few
TGTGCCAGCAGACTCAGCGGGGGGACGAACAATGAGCAGTTCTTC | CASRLSGGTNNEQFF | TRBJ2-1 | TRBD2 | TRBV2 | many
TGTGCCAGCACCCGGACAGGAGGGGATAACTATGGCTACACCTTC | CASTRTGGDNYGYTF | TRBJ1-2 | TRBD1 | TRBV28 | few
TGTGCCAGCAGTGAAGCCGACAGGGGAGAGACCCAGTACTTC | CASSEADRGETQYF | TRBJ2-5 | TRBD1 | TRBV2 | few
TGTGCCATCAGTGAGGATGAGGGAGATAGCAATCAGCCCCAGCATTTT | CAISEDEGDSNQPQHF | TRBJ1-5 | - | TRBV10-3 | many
TGTGCCAGCAGGCCTGGGACAGCTAGCTCCTACAATGAGCAGTTCTTC | CASRPGTASSYNEQFF | TRBJ2-1 | TRBD1 | TRBV7-2 | many
TGTGCCAGCAGCGGAGGCAGGGGCGCTGAAGCTTTCTTT | CASSGGRGAEAFF | TRBJ1-1 | - | TRBV7-9 | many
TGTGCCAGCAGTTACCAGGACAGGGCTGAAAAACTGTTTTTT | CASSYQDRAEKLFF | TRBJ1-4 | TRBD1 | TRBV6-6 | -
TGTGCCAGCAGCTTTCCGGAGGGTGGCTCAGAGACCCAGTACTTC | CASSFPEGGSETQYF | TRBJ2-5 | - | TRBV5-6 | few
TGTGCCAGCAGCAATCCGGGACAGGGCTCCTACAATGAGCAGTTCTTC | CASSNPGQGSYNEQFF | TRBJ2-1 | TRBD1 | TRBV11-1 | many
TGTGCCAGCAGCTTGGCAGGGAGCAACACCGGGGAGCTGTTTTTT | CASSLAGSNTGELFF | TRBJ2-2 | - | TRBV5-6 | -
TGCAGCGTCAGGCGACAGGGTGAAGCTTTCTTT | CSVRRQGEAFF | TRBJ1-1 | TRBD1 | TRBV29-1 | few
TGTGCCAGCAGCAAACCGGGACGTATGGCTAGCACAGATACGCAGTATTTT | CASSKPGRMASTDTQYF | TRBJ2-3 | - | TRBV6-2/TRBV6-3 | many
TGTGCCAGTCATTCGGGCAGCTATGGCTACACCTTC | CASHSGSYGYTF | TRBJ1-2 | - | TRBV18 | few
TGTGCCAGCTCACCAGAGTTTTCGACAGATACGCAGTATTTT | CASSPEFSTDTQYF | TRBJ2-3 | - | TRBV18 | -
TGCGCCAGCAGCCAAGGATTGTTTAATGAGCAGTTCTTC | CASSQGLFNEQFF | TRBJ2-1 | - | TRBV4-1 | -
TGTGCCAGCAGGCCCGGGACAGCGGCCGGCGGCTACACCTTC | CASRPGTAAGGYTF | TRBJ1-2 | TRBD1 | TRBV12-3/TRBV12-4 | many
TGCGCCAGCGGACACAGGGATTCCTACGAGCAGTACTTC | CASGHRDSYEQYF | TRBJ2-7 | - | TRBV10-1 | few
TGTGCCAGCAGCCCGGAGGGGGACGGGAGACAAGAGACCCAGTACTTC | CASSPEGDGRQETQYF | TRBJ2-5 | - | TRBV7-9 | many
TGCAGCGTGGCAGGGGGTGATGGGGACACTGAAGCTTTCTTT | CSVAGGDGDTEAFF | TRBJ1-1 | TRBD1 | TRBV29-1 | few
TGTGCCAGCCGGGACCTCCAGGGAGGTGGGGCCAACGTCCTGACTTTC | CASRDLQGGGANVLTF | TRBJ2-6 | - | TRBV7-2 | many
TGTGCCAGCAGTGAAAGGGGGTCGGGAGGACTCACTGAAGCTTTCTTT | CASSERGSGGLTEAFF | TRBJ1-1 | - | TRBV2 | -
TGTGCCAGCAGCTTAGTGACTAGCGGGGGGATTAAAGAGACCCAGTACTTC | CASSLVTSGGIKETQYF | TRBJ2-5 | TRBD2 | TRBV11-2 | many
TGTGCCACCGGGACAGGGCGATTAGGGGAGGGCGAGCAGTACTTC | CATGTGRLGEGEQYF | TRBJ2-7 | TRBD1 | TRBV6-1 | -
TGTGCCAGCAGTCCACGGATATACCAAGAGACCCAGTACTTC | CASSPRIYQETQYF | TRBJ2-5 | - | TRBV28 | few
TGTGCCAGCAGTTCTATTGACAGGGAATGGCTCGACACCGGGGAGCTGTTTTTT | CASSSIDREWLDTGELFF | TRBJ2-2 | TRBD1 | TRBV28 | -
TGTGCCAGCAGCTTAGAGGTGGATGGCTACACCTTC | CASSLEVDGYTF | TRBJ1-2 | - | TRBV7-9 | -
TGTGCCAGCAGGTCCGGGACAGTCTACGAGCAGTACTTC | CASRSGTVYEQYF | TRBJ2-7 | TRBD1 | TRBV7-6 | many
TGCGCCAGCAGTGAGTTACCGGGACAGAGCGATTCACCCCTCCACTTT | CASSELPGQSDSPLHF | TRBJ1-6 | TRBD1 | TRBV10-2 | few